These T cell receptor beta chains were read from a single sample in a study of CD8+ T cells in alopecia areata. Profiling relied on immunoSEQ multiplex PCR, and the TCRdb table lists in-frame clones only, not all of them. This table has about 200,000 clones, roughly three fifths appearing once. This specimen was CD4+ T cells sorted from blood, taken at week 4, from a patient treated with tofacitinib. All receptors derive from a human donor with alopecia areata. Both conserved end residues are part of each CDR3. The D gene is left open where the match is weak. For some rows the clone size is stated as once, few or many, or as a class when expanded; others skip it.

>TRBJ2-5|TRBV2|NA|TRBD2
TGTGCCAGCAGAGGACTAGCGGGACGACAAGAGACCCAGTACTTC
CASRGLAGRQETQYF
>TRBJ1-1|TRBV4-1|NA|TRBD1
TGCGCCAGCAGCCAAGCTTTTAGGGGGCGGAACACTGAAGCTTTCTTT
CASSQAFRGRNTEAFF
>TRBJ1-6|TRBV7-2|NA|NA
TGTGCCAGCAGCTCTCTCCAGGCCTTTCTTAATTCACCCCTCCACTTT
CASSSLQAFLNSPLHF
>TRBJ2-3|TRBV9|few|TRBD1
TGTGCCAGCAGCGTAGGGGGACAGGGAATCACAGATACGCAGTATTTT
CASSVGGQGITDTQYF
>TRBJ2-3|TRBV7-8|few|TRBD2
TGTGCCAGCAGCAACTCGGGACTAGCGGGGAGCACAGATACGCAGTATTTT
CASSNSGLAGSTDTQYF
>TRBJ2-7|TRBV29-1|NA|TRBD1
TGCAGCGTCAAACCGGGACAGGGCTTCTACGAGCAGTACTTC
CSVKPGQGFYEQYF
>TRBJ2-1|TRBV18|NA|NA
TGTGCCAGCTCACCTTCTGCGGGATACAATGAGCAGTTCTTC
CASSPSAGYNEQFF
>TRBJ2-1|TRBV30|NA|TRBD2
TGTGCCTTAGAACTAGCGGGGGGCTCCAATGAGCAGTTCTTC
CALELAGGSNEQFF
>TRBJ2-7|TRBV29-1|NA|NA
TGCAGCGTTGGACTCCTTCTCTCCTACGAGCAGTACTTC
CSVGLLLSYEQYF
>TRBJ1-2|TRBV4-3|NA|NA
TGCGCCAGCAGCCAAGGGGCAGGGGATAACTATGGCTACACCTTC
CASSQGAGDNYGYTF